This is a list of T cell receptor beta chains from one sample in a study of blood T cell repertoires in COVID-19. Produced via immunoSEQ multiplex PCR; TCRdb's table is partial and in-frame only. The data show some 300,000 clones, about nine tenths seen once. Sequencing was performed on PBMCs or T cells enriched from blood (not recorded which). Every receptor here comes from a woman between 40 and 50 years old who had recovered from COVID-19. CDR3s leave out the opening cysteine and the closing phenylalanine or tryptophan.

v_gene	j_gene	CDR3aa
TRBV12-2	TRBJ1-5	ASRRGQGSNQPQH
TRBV5-3	TRBJ2-1	ARSEAGVSSYNEQF
TRBV4-1	TRBJ1-4	ASRPRTGSNEKLF
TRBV2	TRBJ1-5	ASSWTQNQPQH
TRBV27	TRBJ2-3	ASSRGFKNTDTQY
TRBV9	TRBJ2-7	ASSSSGDRGFHEQY
TRBV2	TRBJ2-1	ASSLQGVNDNEQF
TRBV19	TRBJ2-1	ASSSGTSNNEQF
TRBV7-3	TRBJ2-3	ASSLGGRTPDTQY
TRBV5-1	TRBJ2-5	ASSLATGPQETQY
TRBV24-1	TRBJ1-2	ATWTGDDGYT
TRBV5-1	TRBJ2-7	ASSLERKLYEQY
TRBV7-6	TRBJ1-2	ASSPGTGSNYGYT
TRBV5-1	TRBJ1-1	ASSLRQGRVGSEAF
TRBV29-1	TRBJ2-7	SVTKTGVLAYEQY
TRBV27	TRBJ2-7	ASSTHQGDYEQY
TRBV3-1/TRBV3-2	TRBJ2-1	ASSLSSGGAVAQF
TRBV28	TRBJ2-6	ASTEFRTGSSSGANVLT
TRBV7-2	TRBJ1-3	ASSSWDRFGNTIY
TRBV19	TRBJ1-6	ASTPGQTYNSPLH
TRBV5-1	TRBJ1-2	ASSVRHSGEYGYT
TRBV18	TRBJ1-1	ASSPLPGQGNTEAF
TRBV9	TRBJ1-4	ASSVQPGGKLF
TRBV19	TRBJ2-5	ASMGQGAGETQY
TRBV18	TRBJ2-5	ASSRQGPSISQETQY
TRBV6-5	TRBJ1-5	ASSPDRGQPQH
TRBV12-3/TRBV12-4	TRBJ1-2	ASSATRRGYT
TRBV2	TRBJ2-1	ASRAASGRYNEQF
TRBV19	TRBJ2-5	ASSIDPGLAGTIETQY
TRBV9	TRBJ2-2	ASSVALPGLAGGTGELF
TRBV5-5	TRBJ2-7	ASSLVVAEQY
TRBV5-1	TRBJ2-7	ASSLVPGDSSYEQY
TRBV5-1	TRBJ2-3	ASSLGLAGGRGTDTQY
TRBV5-1	TRBJ2-5	ASSPDTGPQETQY
TRBV27	TRBJ2-1	ASLAGVGTGEQF
TRBV5-1	TRBJ1-1	ASSPRQGINTEAF
TRBV19	TRBJ1-4	ASSMVSGGATNEKLF
TRBV10-3	TRBJ1-4	AISQGFTNEKLF
TRBV18	TRBJ1-6	ASSADRGNSPLH
TRBV21-1	TRBJ2-6	AIGGVANVLT
TRBV18	TRBJ1-1	ASSPYEPRVVTEAF
TRBV7-9	TRBJ1-1	ASSRDRRATEAF
TRBV29-1	TRBJ1-1	SVHDRDRATEAF
TRBV30	TRBJ1-6	AWSVGRVAPLH
TRBV6-5	TRBJ1-4	AAKGEGRWEKLF
TRBV12-3/TRBV12-4	TRBJ1-6	ASSGQSTSPLH
TRBV29-1	TRBJ1-1	STGTGGTEAF
TRBV4-1	TRBJ1-6	ASSQEGGPVGPPLH
TRBV18	TRBJ1-1	ASSPFRDRANTEAF
TRBV18	TRBJ1-1	ASSRDSSWSRGAF
TRBV4-2	TRBJ2-1	ASSQDSRVDPQF
TRBV18	TRBJ1-1	ASALLPNTEAF
TRBV4-1	TRBJ1-2	ASSQAILPGQNYGYT
TRBV11-2	TRBJ1-2	ASSFLGSVTYGYT
TRBV7-2	TRBJ1-1	ASSLATGGPNTEAF